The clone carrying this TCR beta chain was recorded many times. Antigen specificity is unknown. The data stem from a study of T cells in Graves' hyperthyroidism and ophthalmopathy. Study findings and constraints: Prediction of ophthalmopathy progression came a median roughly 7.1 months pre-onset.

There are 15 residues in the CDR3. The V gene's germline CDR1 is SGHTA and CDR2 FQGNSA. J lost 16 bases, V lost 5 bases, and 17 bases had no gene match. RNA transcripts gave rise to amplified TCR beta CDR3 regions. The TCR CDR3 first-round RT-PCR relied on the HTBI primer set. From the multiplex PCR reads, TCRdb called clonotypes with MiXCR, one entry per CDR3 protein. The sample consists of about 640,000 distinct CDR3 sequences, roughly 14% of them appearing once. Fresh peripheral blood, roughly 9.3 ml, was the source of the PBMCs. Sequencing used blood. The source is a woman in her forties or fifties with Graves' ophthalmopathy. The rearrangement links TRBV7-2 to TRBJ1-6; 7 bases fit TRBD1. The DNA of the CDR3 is TGTGCCAGCAGCCAACGGGACAGAGAAACGTATTTGCTCCACTTT. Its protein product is CASSQRDRETYLLHF.